Listed below are T cell receptor beta chains from one sample, sequenced in a study of T cell responses to AZD1222 COVID-19 vaccine. Some clones are missing from TCRdb's copy, which holds only in-frame ones; the method was immunoSEQ multiplex PCR. The table has some 96,000 clones, 85% to 90% seen once; the top ten hold less than 3%. The starting material was peripheral blood, obtained on day 0 of AZD1222 vaccination. These receptors were collected from an adult in good health. CDR3s include the opening cysteine and the closing phenylalanine or tryptophan. A D gene is named only where the DNA matches it firmly. Size is omitted from some rows. Given values are once, few, many or a class for expanded clones.

size	V	D	J	DNA	CDR3
NA	TRBV28	NA	TRBJ1-5	TGTGCCAGTCTAGGGGGTCCACAGCCCCAGCATTTT	CASLGGPQPQHF
NA	TRBV10-3	TRBD1	TRBJ1-6	TGTGCCATCAGTGATCCCTCGACAGGGTTTAATTCACCCCTCCACTTT	CAISDPSTGFNSPLHF
NA	TRBV6-5	TRBD1	TRBJ1-2	TGTGCCAGCAGGCGGGGACAGGGGAACTATGGCTACACCTTC	CASRRGQGNYGYTF
NA	TRBV18	NA	TRBJ2-5	TGTGCCAGCTCACCCGGAAGGGAGGAAGAGACCCAGTACTTC	CASSPGREEETQYF
NA	TRBV7-9	NA	TRBJ2-1	TGTGCCAGCAGCTTAAGTAGCCGGCGATATGGGAATGAGCAGTTCTTC	CASSLSSRRYGNEQFF
many	TRBV6-4	TRBD2	TRBJ2-3	TGTGCCAGCAGTGACTCCCCAGCGGGAGTTACAGATACGCAGTATTTT	CASSDSPAGVTDTQYF
NA	TRBV6-5	TRBD1	TRBJ1-2	TGTGCCAGCACCTCGACAGGGGATGGCTACACCTTC	CASTSTGDGYTF
NA	TRBV6-6	NA	TRBJ1-5	TGTGCCAGCAGTACAGGAGGGTATCAGCCCCAGCATTTT	CASSTGGYQPQHF
NA	TRBV28	TRBD2	TRBJ2-3	TGTGCCAGCAGTTCACCGGGGACTAGCGGGAGATGTTATTTT	CASSSPGTSGRCYF
once	TRBV28	NA	TRBJ1-1	TGTGCCGTCCCGGGGCCTTTGAACACTGAAGCTTTCTTT	CAVPGPLNTEAFF
NA	TRBV6-2/TRBV6-3	NA	TRBJ2-7	TGTGCCAGCAGTCACAGTCTGGTGCAGTACTTC	CASSHSLVQYF
once	TRBV3-1/TRBV3-2	NA	TRBJ1-5	TGTGCCAGCAGCCCCCGGCAGCCTAGCAATCAGCCCCAGCATTTT	CASSPRQPSNQPQHF
NA	TRBV11-2	TRBD2	TRBJ2-5	TGTGCCAGCAGCTCTAGGCTAGCGGACCAAGAGACCCAGTACTTC	CASSSRLADQETQYF
few	TRBV5-1	TRBD2	TRBJ2-1	TGCGCCAGCAGCTTGGGCCTAGCGGGAAATGAGCAGTTCTTC	CASSLGLAGNEQFF
NA	TRBV4-2	TRBD2	TRBJ2-1	TGTGCCAGCAGCCAAGAGCCTAGCGGGAGTGGGGAGCAGTTCTTC	CASSQEPSGSGEQFF
NA	TRBV28	NA	TRBJ2-1	TGTGCCAGCAGTTTTTGGTTCGACAACTCCTACAATGAGCAGTTCTTC	CASSFWFDNSYNEQFF
NA	TRBV7-9	NA	TRBJ2-5	TGTGCCAGCAGCTTAACACACAAGGCAGAGGCCCAGTACTTC	CASSLTHKAEAQYF
NA	TRBV5-4	NA	TRBJ1-1	TGTGCCAGCAGCGGGGGAGGGGTTGGCGCGAACACTGAAGCTTTCTTT	CASSGGGVGANTEAFF
NA	TRBV19	NA	TRBJ2-7	TGTGCCAGTAGTATAAACGGGGGGCCCTACGAGCAGTACTTC	CASSINGGPYEQYF
NA	TRBV5-1	TRBD1	TRBJ2-1	TGCGCCAGCAGCCTAATTACGATACAGGGGAATGAGCAGTTCTTC	CASSLITIQGNEQFF
NA	TRBV28	NA	TRBJ1-5	TGTGCCAGCAGCCTCGATCAGGGAATCGGTAATCAGCCCCAGCATTTT	CASSLDQGIGNQPQHF
NA	TRBV7-3	NA	TRBJ2-2	TGTGCCAGCAGCTTAAACAGGGCCGGGTCCGGGGAGCTGTTTTTT	CASSLNRAGSGELFF
NA	TRBV11-2	TRBD1	TRBJ1-2	TGTGCCAGCAGCCCAACCGGACAGGGCAGCTATGGCTACACCTTC	CASSPTGQGSYGYTF
NA	TRBV18	NA	TRBJ1-3	TGTGCCAGCTCCAGAAACTCAGACAGCGATGGAAACACCATATATTTT	CASSRNSDSDGNTIYF
NA	TRBV2	NA	TRBJ2-1	TGTGCCAGCAGGTCCGGAACGGCGGGTAATGAGCAGTTCTTC	CASRSGTAGNEQFF
once	TRBV4-2	TRBD2	TRBJ2-3	TGTGCCAGCAGCCAATCGAGCGGGACCGAGAACACAGATACGCAGTATTTT	CASSQSSGTENTDTQYF
few	TRBV4-2	NA	TRBJ2-3	TGTGCCAGCAGCCAAGACAGTAGGGCAGATACGCAGTATTTT	CASSQDSRADTQYF
NA	TRBV25-1	TRBD2	TRBJ2-2	TGTGCCAGCACCGGGACTACCACCGGGGAGCTGTTTTTT	CASTGTTTGELFF
NA	TRBV7-2	NA	TRBJ1-3	TGTGCCAGCAGTTTTACCTCCTCGTTCCTCTCTGGAAACACCATATATTTT	CASSFTSSFLSGNTIYF
NA	TRBV28	NA	TRBJ1-2	TGTGCCAGCAGTTTGATAGACTATGGCTACACCTTC	CASSLIDYGYTF
NA	TRBV7-8	NA	TRBJ2-1	TGTGCCAGCAGCCCTGGCTACAATGAGCAGTTCTTC	CASSPGYNEQFF
NA	TRBV4-1	TRBD2	TRBJ2-3	TGCGCCAGCAGCCACGGGACTAGCGGGAGGTTTAGCACAGATACGCAGTATTTT	CASSHGTSGRFSTDTQYF
NA	TRBV7-8	NA	TRBJ2-3	TGTGCCAGCAGCTCCGGAGTAACAGATACGCAGTATTTT	CASSSGVTDTQYF
NA	TRBV6-5	NA	TRBJ2-5	TGTGCCAGTAACAGGGAGACCCAGTACTTC	CASNRETQYF
few	TRBV6-5	TRBD1	TRBJ1-4	TGTGCCAGCAGTTACAGCAGGGGGCGAGAAAAACTGTTTTTT	CASSYSRGREKLFF
NA	TRBV3-1/TRBV3-2	NA	TRBJ1-5	TGTGCCAGCAGCCAAGGGAGTAGGGTGCCAAATCAGCCCCAGCATTTT	CASSQGSRVPNQPQHF
NA	TRBV9	NA	TRBJ1-1	TGTGCCAGCAGCGTGACAGCTACGAACACTGAAGCTTTCTTT	CASSVTATNTEAFF
once	TRBV5-1	NA	TRBJ2-1	TGCGCCAGCAGCTTGGGCGGAGACCACTACAATGAGCAGTTCTTC	CASSLGGDHYNEQFF
NA	TRBV7-6	TRBD1	TRBJ2-7	TGTGCCAGCAGCTTAGTCCCGGGACAGCCCTACGAGCAGTACTTC	CASSLVPGQPYEQYF
NA	TRBV28	TRBD2	TRBJ2-7	TGTGCCAGCAGTTTACGGGGGAGGGCCGACGAGCAGTACTTC	CASSLRGRADEQYF
NA	TRBV4-2	NA	TRBJ2-7	TGTGCCAGCAGCCAAGATCTAGGCACAGCTTACGAGCAGTACTTC	CASSQDLGTAYEQYF
few	TRBV4-2	NA	TRBJ2-2	TGTGCCAGCAGCCAAGTAGGCGAGCGGCTGTTTTTT	CASSQVGERLFF
NA	TRBV19	NA	TRBJ1-5	TGTGCCAGTAGTATGATCAATCAGCCCCAGCATTTT	CASSMINQPQHF
NA	TRBV27	NA	TRBJ1-2	TGTGCCAGCAGACCCCGCGCAGCCTTCAACTATGGCTACACCTTC	CASRPRAAFNYGYTF
once	TRBV4-2	TRBD2	TRBJ2-2	TGTGCCAGCAGCCAAAAGGGACTAGCGGGAGTGAAGACCGGGGAGCTGTTTTTT	CASSQKGLAGVKTGELFF
few	TRBV2	NA	TRBJ1-2	TGTGCCAGCAGGCCGGGGGGGATTAAGGGTGGCTACACCTTC	CASRPGGIKGGYTF
NA	TRBV19	TRBD1	TRBJ1-5	TGTGCCAGTTGCGGGACAGGGGGATATAGCAATCAGCCCCAGCATTTT	CASCGTGGYSNQPQHF
NA	TRBV19	NA	TRBJ2-3	TGTGCCAGTAGGGACACTAGACGCGTGGCAGATACGCAGTATTTT	CASRDTRRVADTQYF
NA	TRBV2	TRBD1	TRBJ1-2	TGTGCCAGCAGTACGGACAGGAGCTATGGCTACACCTTC	CASSTDRSYGYTF
NA	TRBV9	NA	TRBJ2-5	TGTGCCAGCAGCGTAGGCGAGACTAGTCTCCAAGAGACCCAGTACTTC	CASSVGETSLQETQYF
few	TRBV24-1	NA	TRBJ2-7	TGTGCCACCAGTGATTCGGGACGGCCCGACGAGCAGTACTTC	CATSDSGRPDEQYF
NA	TRBV5-4	NA	TRBJ2-5	TGTGCCAGCACGGCGGGTAACCAAGAGACCCAGTACTTC	CASTAGNQETQYF
NA	TRBV7-8	NA	TRBJ1-5	TGTGCCAGCAGCTTAGGAGCAGGGCAGGATCAGCCCCAGCATTTT	CASSLGAGQDQPQHF
NA	TRBV10-3	NA	TRBJ1-3	TGTGCCATCAGTCAGGCGGGGGGGAACACCATATATTTT	CAISQAGGNTIYF
NA	TRBV2	TRBD2	TRBJ2-2	TGTGCCAGCAGTATACTAGCGGGAGCCACCGGGGAGCTGTTTTTT	CASSILAGATGELFF
NA	TRBV18	NA	TRBJ2-2	TGTGCCAGCTCACTGACAACCGCGAACACCGGGGAGCTGTTTTTT	CASSLTTANTGELFF